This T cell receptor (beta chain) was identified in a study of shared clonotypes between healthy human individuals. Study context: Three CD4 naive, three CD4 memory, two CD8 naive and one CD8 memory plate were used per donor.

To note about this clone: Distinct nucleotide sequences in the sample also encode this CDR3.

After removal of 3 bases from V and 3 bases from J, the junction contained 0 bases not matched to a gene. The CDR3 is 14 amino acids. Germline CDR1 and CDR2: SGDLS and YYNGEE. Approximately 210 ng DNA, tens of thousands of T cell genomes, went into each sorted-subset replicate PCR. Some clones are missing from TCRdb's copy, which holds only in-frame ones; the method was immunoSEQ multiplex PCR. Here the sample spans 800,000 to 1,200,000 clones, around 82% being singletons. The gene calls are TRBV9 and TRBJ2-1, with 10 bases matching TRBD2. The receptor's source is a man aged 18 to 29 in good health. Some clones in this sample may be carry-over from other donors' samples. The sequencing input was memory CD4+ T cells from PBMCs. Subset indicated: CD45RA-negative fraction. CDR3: CASSGTSGYNEQFF. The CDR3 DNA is TGTGCCAGCAGCGGGACTAGCGGCTACAATGAGCAGTTCTTC.